One T cell receptor (beta chain) is described in this entry. This entry is derived from a study of blood T cell repertoires in COVID-19. The overall study: COVID-19 samples from acute and convalescent phases originated in the United States, Italy and Spain. PBMCs, B-cell-depleted T cells, or T cells provided the cDNA or gDNA that made up the material.

Trimming shortened V by 0 bases and J by 3 bases, and 9 bases separated the two germline ends. The germline CDR1 and CDR2 sequences are MNHEY and SVGAGI. The CDR3 has 15 residues. Original data processing: Cell counts per sample came from amplifying reference gene primers. The table came from immunoSEQ multiplex PCR; TCRdb's copy has only in-frame clones and leaves some out. V and J calls and clone size are those listed in that table; D and trimming were worked out from the DNA. The data show approximately 75,000 clones, around 90% seen once. The material sequenced was peripheral blood. The chain is built from TRBV6-5 and TRBJ1-5; D remains unclear. The sequence was collected from a human donor in a cohort sampled during active COVID-19. This chain's CDR3 is CASSYSTQNNQPQHF. In nucleotides, the CDR3 is TGTGCCAGCAGTTACTCGACTCAGAACAATCAGCCCCAGCATTTT.